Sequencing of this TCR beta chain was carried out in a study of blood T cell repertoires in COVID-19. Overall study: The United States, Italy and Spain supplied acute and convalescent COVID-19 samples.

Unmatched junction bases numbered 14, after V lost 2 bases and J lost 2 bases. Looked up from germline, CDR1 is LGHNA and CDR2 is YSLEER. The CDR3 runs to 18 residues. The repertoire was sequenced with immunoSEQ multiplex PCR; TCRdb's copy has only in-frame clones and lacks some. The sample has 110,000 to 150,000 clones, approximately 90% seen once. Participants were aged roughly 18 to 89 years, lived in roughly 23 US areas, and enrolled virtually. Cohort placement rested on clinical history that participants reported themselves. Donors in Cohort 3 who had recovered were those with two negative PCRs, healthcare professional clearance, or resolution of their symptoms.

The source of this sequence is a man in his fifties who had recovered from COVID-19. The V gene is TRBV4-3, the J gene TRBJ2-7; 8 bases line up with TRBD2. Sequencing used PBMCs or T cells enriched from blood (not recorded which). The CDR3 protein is CASSQFLTSETYTYEQYF. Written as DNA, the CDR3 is TGCGCCAGCAGCCAATTCTTGACTAGCGAGACCTATACCTACGAGCAGTACTTC.